This TCR beta chain was found in a study of OX40 agonist ivuxolimab in advanced cancers. Trimming cost V 5 bases and J 0 bases; bases outside gene matches: 3. There are 15 residues in the CDR3. Germline CDR1 is SGHTA and CDR2 is FQGNSA. Assay used: immunoSEQ multiplex PCR; TCRdb lists only in-frame clones, some missing. Of 65,000 to 80,000 clones listed, around nine tenths are singletons. The chain carries TRBV7-2 and TRBJ1-3, with 8 positions matching TRBD1. Material: CD4+ or CD8+ T cells sorted from blood, obtained in a trial of the OX40 agonist ivuxolimab. The sequence derives from an adult with an advanced solid tumor such as melanoma, head and neck, liver or kidney cancer. The CDR3 here is CASSIGTGSGNTIYF. The CDR3 region has the DNA TGTGCCAGCAGCATCGGGACAGGCTCTGGAAACACCATATATTTT.